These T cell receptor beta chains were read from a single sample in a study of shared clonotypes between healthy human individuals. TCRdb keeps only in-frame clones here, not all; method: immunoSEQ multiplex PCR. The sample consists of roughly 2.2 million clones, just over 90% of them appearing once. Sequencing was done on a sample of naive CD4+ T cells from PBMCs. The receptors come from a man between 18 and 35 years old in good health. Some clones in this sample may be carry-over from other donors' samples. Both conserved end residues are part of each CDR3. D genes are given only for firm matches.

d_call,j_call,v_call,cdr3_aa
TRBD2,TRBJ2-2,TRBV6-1,CASSVLGGANTGELFF
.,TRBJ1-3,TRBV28,CASSLSGGGNTIYF
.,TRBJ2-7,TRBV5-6,CASSNEPKGSQYF
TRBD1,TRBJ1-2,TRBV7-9,CASSLDRGDGYTF
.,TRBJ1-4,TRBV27,CASAGLGTNEKLFF
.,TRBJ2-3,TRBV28,CASIRVDASTDTQYF
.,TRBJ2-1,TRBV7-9,CASSLTGYNEQFF
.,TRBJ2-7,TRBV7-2,CASSPVLAALSYEQYF
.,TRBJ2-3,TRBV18,CASSLTGFDADTQYF
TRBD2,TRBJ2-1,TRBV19,CASSQGGLAGSSNEQFF
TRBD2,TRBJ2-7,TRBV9,CASSLSGKSSYEQYF
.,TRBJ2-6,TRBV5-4,CASSLGGYPGGANVLTF
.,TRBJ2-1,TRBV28,CASSLYLWEQFF
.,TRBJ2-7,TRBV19,CASSIQRDSHGDEQYF
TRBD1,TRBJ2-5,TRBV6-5,CASTQGARETQYF
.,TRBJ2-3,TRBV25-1,CASSVGLGDTQYF
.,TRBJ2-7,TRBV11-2,CASRATYLGTANYEQYF
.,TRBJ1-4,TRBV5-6,CASSSRATNEKLFF
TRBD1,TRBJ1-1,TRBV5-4,CASSGRTGADEAFF
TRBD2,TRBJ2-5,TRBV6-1,CASSVGLAESGTQYF
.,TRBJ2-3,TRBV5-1,CASSPERVGTDTQYF
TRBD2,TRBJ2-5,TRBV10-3,CAISESTGLGSGGETQYF
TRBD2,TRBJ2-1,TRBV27,CASSPATMGLAGDEQFF
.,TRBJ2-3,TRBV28,CASSPLPRESPDTQYF
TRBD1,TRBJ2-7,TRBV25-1,CASSGGQGGQYF
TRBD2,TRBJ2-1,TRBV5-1,CASSSLSGTSGRGVF
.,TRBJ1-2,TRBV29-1,CSVEDTRLRGYYGYTF
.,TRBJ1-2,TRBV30,CAWSVTLGVRGYTF
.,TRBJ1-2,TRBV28,CASSLGGTVVYGYTF
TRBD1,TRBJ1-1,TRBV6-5,CASHRGPNTEAFF
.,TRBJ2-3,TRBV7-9,CASSSSDTQYF
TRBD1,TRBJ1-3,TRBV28,CASSPPPGQGFFVSGNTIYF
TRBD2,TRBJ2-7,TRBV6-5,CASSYTRLARQQYF
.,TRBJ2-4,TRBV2,CASSALGSDIQYF